This T cell receptor beta chain came from a study of T cell changes during pregnancy in multiple sclerosis. Germline V CDR1 and CDR2: SGHRS, YFSETQ. The CDR3 covers 15 residues. The trim removed 4 bases at V and 8 bases at J, leaving 14 bases unmatched. Sequenced by immunoSEQ multiplex PCR; TCRdb stores in-frame clones only, minus some. The data show more than 55,000 clones, roughly 93% seen once. This material consisted of peripheral blood, taken in the second trimester of pregnancy. This chain joins TRBV5-1 and TRBJ1-2; TRBD1 agrees at 7 bases. The sequence derives from a female donor with multiple sclerosis, enrolled in a pregnancy study. CDR3 coding DNA: TGCGCCAGCAGCCGAACGACAGGGCAAACTGGCGGCTACACCTTC. It yields the protein CASSRTTGQTGGYTF.